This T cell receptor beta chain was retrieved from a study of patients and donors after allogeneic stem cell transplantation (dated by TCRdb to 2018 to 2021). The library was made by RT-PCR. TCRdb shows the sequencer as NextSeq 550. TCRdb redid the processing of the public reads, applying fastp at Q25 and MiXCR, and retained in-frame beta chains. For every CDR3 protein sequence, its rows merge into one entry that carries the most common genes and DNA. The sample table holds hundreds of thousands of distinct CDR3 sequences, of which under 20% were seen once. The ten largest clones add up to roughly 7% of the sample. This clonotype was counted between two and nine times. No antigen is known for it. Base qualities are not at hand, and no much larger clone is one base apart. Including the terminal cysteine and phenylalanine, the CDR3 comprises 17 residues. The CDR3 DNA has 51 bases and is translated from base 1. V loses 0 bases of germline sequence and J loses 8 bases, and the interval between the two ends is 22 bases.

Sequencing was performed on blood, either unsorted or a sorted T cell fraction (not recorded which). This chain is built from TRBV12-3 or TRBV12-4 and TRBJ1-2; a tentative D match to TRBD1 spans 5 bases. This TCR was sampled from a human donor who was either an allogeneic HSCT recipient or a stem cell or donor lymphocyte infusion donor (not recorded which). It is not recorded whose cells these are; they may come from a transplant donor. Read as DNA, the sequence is TGTGCCAGCAGTTTAGCGAGACTTAGGGGATTGGGTAGCGGCTACACCTTC. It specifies CASSLARLRGLGSGYTF.